A selection of T cell receptor beta chains follows, all from one sample in a study of Graves' ophthalmopathy and Graves' hyperthyroidism. Each CDR3 protein is one row after TCRdb ran MiXCR on the multiplex PCR reads. Of a few hundred thousand distinct CDR3 sequences in the sample, roughly 21% were seen once. The specimen sequenced was peripheral blood. The receptors originated from a woman aged 18 to 35 with stable Graves' hyperthyroidism. Each CDR3 is given with its conserved first and last residue. Each record gives: J gene, V gene, CDR3 protein.

>TRBJ2-5|TRBV28
CASSSLEREVKTQYF
>TRBJ2-2|TRBV6-2/TRBV6-3
CASSREILGGELFF
>TRBJ2-5|TRBV24-1
CATRKIRDRVAETQYF
>TRBJ1-1|TRBV20-1
CGARGELNTEAFF
>TRBJ1-1|TRBV12-3/TRBV12-4
CASSRTGRSRTEAFF
>TRBJ2-7|TRBV5-1
CASSIGLAGVYEQYF
>TRBJ1-3|TRBV6-6
CATLENGRGPGPGNTIYF
>TRBJ2-7|TRBV12-3/TRBV12-4
CASTLGAGATYEQYF
>TRBJ1-1|TRBV7-2
CASSLSQGRGEAFF
>TRBJ1-1|TRBV25-1
CASSELGRIEAFF
>TRBJ1-1|TRBV6-1
CASARQTSNTEAFF
>TRBJ1-6|TRBV6-1
CASSRGGVDSPLHF
>TRBJ2-5|TRBV6-1
CASSPEGAGETQYF
>TRBJ2-7|TRBV12-3/TRBV12-4
CASSPSTSGSVWSYEQYF
>TRBJ2-7|TRBV28
CASSLRDSPYEQYF
>TRBJ1-5|TRBV12-3/TRBV12-4
CVSSPQGQATQHF
>TRBJ1-2|TRBV7-9
CASSQEEVAYGYTF
>TRBJ1-1|TRBV27
CASRLGTGNTEAFF
>TRBJ1-2|TRBV6-1
CASSEMAWNGYTF
>TRBJ1-1|TRBV6-2/TRBV6-3
CASSFGQSTEAFF
>TRBJ1-2|TRBV3-1
CASSQRDNYGYTF
>TRBJ1-6|TRBV7-2
CASSLEGGITLHF
>TRBJ2-2|TRBV6-2/TRBV6-3
CASSSFARSTGELFF
>TRBJ2-5|TRBV7-6
CASSLGTGLLETQYF
>TRBJ2-7|TRBV13
CASSPPSGRLYEQYF
>TRBJ1-5|TRBV28
CASSFNGLSNQPQHF